What follows are 26 T cell receptor beta chains derived from one specimen sequenced in a study of low-dose radiotherapy and immunotherapy resistance in tumors. Time point here: before trial treatment. TRAV- and TRBV-specific primers were used for first-strand cDNA, which covered alpha and beta chains. Over 20 PCR cycles, TCRs were amplified from a constant-region primer and V-primer adapter. In TCRdb, the reads were re-called with MiXCR into one record per CDR3 protein. This sample carries more than 50,000 distinct CDR3 sequences, approximately 25% of them seen once, and the ten largest clones take approximately 5.7%. The starting material was PBMCs, obtained before treatment. Receptors were obtained from a male donor with prostate cancer.

This clonotype was seen only a few times. The gene calls are TRBV28 and TRBJ2-5; 8 bases are shared with TRBD1. This CDR3 comprises 17 residues. Germline V lookup: CDR1 MDHEN, CDR2 SYDVKM. V lost 4 bases to trimming and J lost 1 base; unmatched junction nucleotides: 11. CDR3 protein: CASSSRRQGRFQETQYF. CDR3 in DNA: TGTGCCAGCAGTTCGAGGCGACAGGGGCGATTCCAAGAGACCCAGTACTTC.

In this sample, this clonotype turned up many times. The chain uses TRBV19 and TRBJ2-1; no firm D call. V lost 5 bases and J lost 5, with 7 bases in between. Germline CDR1 LNHDA, CDR2 SQIVND (reference sequence). CDR3 length equals 12 residues. The CDR3 region is CASSPLNNEQFF. In DNA form, the CDR3 reads TGTGCCAGTAGTCCGCTGAACAATGAGCAGTTCTTC.

With regard to this clonotype: One junction end does not reproduce the germline sequence, and a read error may be involved. The chain couples TRBV5-3 to TRBJ2-2; no firm D call. TRBV5-3 is annotated as an ORF whose role is uncertain. CDR3 length: 16 amino acids. The DNA of the CDR3 is TGTGCCAGCAGCTGGATACCAGGTCTTAGTGCCGGGGAGCTGTTTTTT. Encoded protein: CASSWIPGLSAGELFF.

V is TRBV20-1 and J is TRBJ2-1; the match to TRBD2 covers 13 bases. The V gene's germline CDR1 is DFQATT and CDR2 SNEGSKA (reference sequence). CDR3 length: 15 amino acids. The junction had 3 bases not matched to a gene; V was cut back by 6 bases and J by 1 base. The DNA for the CDR3 is TGCAGTGCGGAGGGACTAGCGGGATCCTACAATGAGCAGTTCTTC. Its translation: CSAEGLAGSYNEQFF.

Ten or more counts support this clonotype. The chain is built from TRBV28 and TRBJ2-1; 9 bases agree with TRBD1. Trimming cost V 8 bases and J 16 bases; bases outside gene matches: 9. The length of the CDR3 is 11 residues. Germline CDR1 is MDHEN and CDR2 is SYDVKM. CDR3 in DNA: TGTGCCAGCGGTCTAGGACAGGGGTTCTTCTTC. This translates into CASGLGQGFFF.

Turning to this clonotype: A far larger clone lies a single base away; this is likely a read error. The chain has TRBV6-5 and TRBJ1-4, with D perhaps matching TRBD1 (6 bases). Germline V gene data show CDR1 as MNHEY and CDR2 as SVGAGI. Between the trimmed V and J ends, which lost 4 bases and 4 bases, there was a span of 13 bases. This CDR3 is built from 15 residues. The CDR3 coding sequence is TGTGCCAGCAGTTTCGCGGACAGACTTAATGAAAAACTGTTTTTT. It yields the protein CASSFADRLNEKLFF.

V gene TRBV20-1 combines with J gene TRBJ2-3, with D perhaps assigned TRBD1 or TRBD2 (5 bases each). The CDR3 has 14 residues. V was cut by 7 bases and J by 5 bases, with 19 bases left in between. Germline assignment: CDR1 DFQATT and CDR2 SNEGSKA (reference sequence). CDR3 nucleotides: TGCAGTGTTAGGAGCGGTAGGGGAATAGATACGCAGTATTTT. As protein: CSVRSGRGIDTQYF.

The genes are TRBV2 and TRBJ2-2; the D is unclear. V lost 6 bases, J lost 7 bases, and 6 bases lay in between. The CDR3 length is 11 residues. CDR1 and CDR2 from the germline V gene are SNHLY and FYNNEI. DNA for the CDR3: TGTGCCAGCAGAATTTACGGGGAGCTGTTTTTT. Protein: CASRIYGELFF.

On this clonotype: It differs at one base from a far larger clone, so likely a read error. The V gene is TRBV24-1, the J gene TRBJ2-5; 9 nucleotides agree with TRBD2. This CDR3 region has 16 residues. J gave up 11 bases and V 1 base, and 13 bases lay outside the gene matches. Germline CDR1 is KGHDR and CDR2 is SFDVKD. CDR3 DNA: TGTGCCACCAGTGATTTTCTAGCGGGGCACAACAATGAGCAGTACTTC. Protein product: CATSDFLAGHNNEQYF.

This clonotype was recorded a few times. This CDR3 reads CSVADTAGEQYF. CDR3 coding DNA: TGCAGCGTAGCGGACACAGCGGGGGAGCAGTACTTC. The V gene is TRBV29-1, the J gene TRBJ2-7; TRBD2 matches 7 bases. In germline, CDR1 is SQVTM, CDR2 ANQGSEA. The V segment lost 6 bases and the J segment 7 bases; nucleotides outside the gene matches: 9. CDR3 size: 12 residues.

With respect to this clonotype: The DNA is omitted, as the CDR3 cannot be located on it reliably, and the CDR3 follows TCRdb's listing. The chain couples TRBV7-2 to TRBJ2-2; TRBD1 was called by the table and not checked on the DNA. Both ends counted, the CDR3 spans 17 residues. In germline, CDR1 is SGHTA, CDR2 FQGNSA. CDR3 protein: CASSERGTGIGGELFFF.

There are many counts of this clonotype. The genes are TRBV4-1 and TRBJ1-1; D is unresolved. V lost 1 base and J lost 7, with 13 bases in between. Germline V CDR1 and CDR2: MGHRA, YSYEKL. The CDR3 consists of 14 residues. This chain's CDR3 is CASSQAPYTSEAFF. The CDR3 nucleotides are TGCGCCAGCAGCCAAGCACCGTATACCAGTGAAGCTTTCTTT.

The rearrangement uses TRBV19 and TRBJ1-5, with no clear D. With 1 base removed from V and 3 bases from J, the gap between germline ends came to 13 bases. The CDR3 contains 16 residues. Germline V gives CDR1 LNHDA, CDR2 SQIVND (reference sequence). The CDR3 here is CASSIGAARSNQPQHF. The CDR3, as DNA: TGTGCCAGTAGTATAGGGGCAGCGAGATCCAATCAGCCCCAGCATTTT.

This clonotype has at least ten counts. The J gene is TRBJ2-7, the V gene TRBV6-6; D might be TRBD2 (5 bases). The CDR3 sequence is 16 residues long. V was clipped by 2 bases and J by 4 bases, with 18 bases between them. CDR1 MNHNY and CDR2 SVGAGI come from the germline V gene (reference sequence). The CDR3 protein is CASSYLREPSPYEQYF. The CDR3 DNA is TGTGCCAGCAGTTACCTCCGGGAACCATCCCCTTACGAGCAGTACTTC.

This clonotype was seen many times. The CDR3 sequence: CASSLRVQETQYF. The CDR3 nucleotides are TGTGCCAGCAGTTTACGAGTCCAAGAGACCCAGTACTTC. The J gene is TRBJ2-5, the V gene TRBV12-3 or TRBV12-4; D remains ambiguous. The length of the CDR3 is 13 residues. Trimming cost V 2 bases and J 1 base, with 5 bases left between them.

This clonotype was seen repeatedly, ten times or more. This chain joins TRBV28 and TRBJ2-7; D unresolved. V lost 1 base and J 2 bases, leaving 9 bases between the germline ends. Germline V gene lookup returns CDR1 MDHEN and CDR2 SYDVKM. The CDR3 is 14 amino acids. The CDR3: CASSLSLGPYEQYF. CDR3 nucleotides: TGTGCCAGCAGTTTATCGCTAGGCCCCTACGAGCAGTACTTC. The whole variable domain, filled in from reference TRBV28 and TRBJ2-7, reads DVKVTQSSRYLVKRTGEKVFLECVQDMDHENMFWYRQDPGLGLRLIYFSYDVKMKEKGDIPEGYSVSREKKERFSLILESASTNQTSMYLCASSLSLGPYEQYFGPGTRLTVT.

Ten or more counts support this clonotype. This chain uses TRBV5-1 with TRBJ2-3, with 11 positions matching TRBD2. Germline V lookup: CDR1 SGHRS, CDR2 YFSETQ. The junction had 11 bases not matched to a gene; V was cut back by 5 bases and J by 0 bases. This CDR3 is 18 amino acids long. CDR3 DNA: TGCGCCAGCAGTAAGGCCGGGACTAGCGGACGAAGCACAGATACGCAGTATTTT. The encoded protein is CASSKAGTSGRSTDTQYF.

CDR3 nucleotides: TGTGCCAGCAGTGAATTTGCGACTAGCGGGACTCTTGAGCAGTACTTC. Its translation is CASSEFATSGTLEQYF. V is TRBV25-1 and J is TRBJ2-7, with 11 bases lining up with TRBD2. The CDR3 totals 16 residues. V dropped 1 base and J dropped 7; count of bases not matched to a gene: 9. Germline V CDR1 and CDR2: MGHDK, SYGVNS.

In its sample, this clonotype was seen many times. The V and J genes are TRBV2 and TRBJ2-2; possibly TRBD1 or TRBD2 for D (6 bases each). Germline assignment: CDR1 SNHLY and CDR2 FYNNEI. The CDR3 is 14 amino acids. Trimming removed 2 bases from V and 4 bases from J, with 8 bases in between. The CDR3 here is CASSERGATGELFF. The CDR3, as DNA: TGTGCCAGCAGTGAAAGGGGGGCCACCGGGGAGCTGTTTTTT.

This clonotype was picked up many times. This chain joins TRBV19 and TRBJ2-7; possibly TRBD2 for D (5 bases). In germline, CDR1 is LNHDA, CDR2 SQIVND (reference sequence). The CDR3 is made up of 14 amino acids. V was pared by 4 bases and J by 3 bases, with 13 bases between. The CDR3 coding sequence is TGTGCCAGTAGTAACCGGGATACCCGCTACGAGCAGTACTTC. It encodes CASSNRDTRYEQYF. The full variable domain, in which reference TRBV19 and TRBJ2-7 provide the parts outside the CDR3, is DGGITQSPKYLFRKEGQNVTLSCEQNLNHDAMYWYRQDPGQGLRLIYYSQIVNDFQKGDIAEGYSVSREKKESFPLTVTSAQKNPTAFYLCASSNRDTRYEQYFGPGTRLTVT.

The CDR3 here is CASMGGNNEQFF. The CDR3 bases are TGTGCCAGTATGGGGGGGAACAATGAGCAGTTCTTC. The chain uses TRBV19 and TRBJ2-1; 7 bases line up with TRBD2. CDR1 LNHDA and CDR2 SQIVND come from the germline V gene (reference sequence). J lost 5 bases, V lost 7 bases, and 2 bases had no gene match. The CDR3 is made up of 12 amino acids.

This clonotype was picked up many times. The chain is built from TRBV28 and TRBJ2-1; 8 bases fit TRBD1. The germline gives CDR1 MDHEN, CDR2 SYDVKM. Trimming cost V 8 bases and J 9 bases; bases outside gene matches: 6. The length of the CDR3 is 12 residues. CDR3 protein: CASRPGQGEQFF. The CDR3 region has the DNA TGTGCCAGCCGGCCCGGACAGGGTGAGCAGTTCTTC.

The chain combines TRBV4-3 with TRBJ1-1; D remains unclear. The CDR3 is 13 residues long. Germline V gene sequence: CDR1 LGHNA, CDR2 YSLEER. The ends were cut back, 0 bases at V and 5 bases at J, with 7 bases in the middle. This CDR3 reads CASSQEGLTEAFF. CDR3 in DNA: TGCGCCAGCAGCCAAGAGGGCTTGACTGAAGCTTTCTTT.

As for this clonotype: A read error is the likely source, as a far larger clone sits one nucleotide away. CDR3 sequence reads: CASSLVSRFTYEQFF. The CDR3 DNA sequence: TGTGCCAGCAGCTTAGTATCCAGGTTTACCTACGAGCAGTTCTTC. The chain couples TRBV11-2 to TRBJ2-1; D gene unclear. V was clipped by 1 base and J by 10 bases, with 17 bases between them. In germline, CDR1 is SGHAT, CDR2 FQNNGV. This CDR3 comprises 15 residues.

This clonotype was counted many times. V usage is TRBV6-1 and J usage is TRBJ2-7; D ambiguous. The ends were cut back, 5 bases at V and 8 bases at J, with 10 bases in the middle. The CDR3 has 11 amino acids. Germline CDR1 reads MNHNS; CDR2 reads SASEGT. CDR3: CASSYGGKQYF. DNA of the CDR3: TGTGCCAGCAGTTACGGTGGGAAGCAGTACTTC.

The J gene is TRBJ2-1, the V gene TRBV4-1, with 8 bases matching TRBD2. The CDR3 spans 13 residues. Germline assignment: CDR1 MGHRA and CDR2 YSYEKL. V dropped 0 bases and J dropped 10; count of bases not matched to a gene: 2. The CDR3 bases are TGCGCCAGCAGCCAAGAGTCTAGCGGGGAGCAGTTCTTC. Translated: CASSQESSGEQFF.